The 13 T cell receptor beta chains presented below share a single source sample, sequenced in a study of blood T cells in healthy people across ages. A sample-barcoded 5' primer and a J-beta primer mix were used in a second PCR of roughly 6 to 11 cycles. TCRdb re-analysed the 5' RACE reads in MiXCR, keeping a single row per CDR3 protein. The sample has hundreds of thousands of distinct CDR3 sequences, about 34% seen once. Sequencing used blood. Receptors originate from a woman aged 80 or over in good health.

This rearrangement joins TRBV5-6 to TRBJ1-5; 8 bases align to TRBD1. V was clipped by 4 bases and J by 2 bases; unmatched bases: 8. In germline, CDR1 is SGHDT, CDR2 YYEEEE. The CDR3 contains 16 residues. This CDR3 is CASSRTGGRGNQPQHF. The CDR3 coding sequence is TGTGCCAGCAGCCGTACAGGGGGTCGCGGCAATCAGCCCCAGCATTTT.

This clonotype was counted at least ten times. A much larger clone differs by one base, so this may be a read error. The chain couples TRBV10-3 to TRBJ2-1; D is ambiguous. The J call may be in error: the DNA end matches TRBJ2-7 better. This CDR3 is built from 15 residues. Germline CDR1 and CDR2: ENHRY and SYGVKD. CDR3 bases: TGTGCCATCAGCGCAGGTTACAGAACCTACAATGAGCAGTACTTC. Translating it yields CAISAGYRTYNEQYF.

Many counts were recorded for this clonotype. This chain uses TRBV20-1 with TRBJ2-5; D is possibly TRBD2 (5 bases). The CDR3 consists of 10 residues. In germline, CDR1 is DFQATT, CDR2 SNEGSKA (reference sequence). V lost 8 bases and J lost 3, with 7 bases in between. CDR3: CSIGEETQYF. As DNA, the CDR3 is TGCAGTATCGGGGAAGAGACCCAGTACTTC.

This clonotype was picked up many times. The CDR3 region is CASSLGRGQPYEQYF. Written as DNA, the CDR3 is TGTGCCAGCAGCTTAGGGCGTGGACAGCCCTACGAGCAGTACTTC. The chain combines TRBV7-2 with TRBJ2-7; perhaps TRBD1 as D (6 bases). Per the germline V gene, CDR1 is SGHTA and CDR2 is FQGNSA. The CDR3 sequence is 15 residues long. V lost 1 base, J lost 2 bases, and 12 bases lay in between.

As for this clonotype: This may stem from a read error, because a much larger clone lies one nucleotide away. The chain couples TRBV4-2 to TRBJ2-5; the match to TRBD2 covers 10 bases. Unmatched junction bases numbered 18, after V lost 0 bases and J lost 11 bases. This CDR3 is 18 amino acids long. CDR1 is LGHNA and CDR2 is YNFKEQ in the germline V gene. CDR3 in DNA: TGTGCCAGCAGCCAAGATCGGGTGAGCGGGGGGGCCACGGATGAGCAGTACTTC. Protein product: CASSQDRVSGGATDEQYF.

This clonotype was detected a few times. This sequence may be a read error, since a much larger clone differs from it by one base. V is TRBV15 and J is TRBJ2-7; no clear D. V dropped 3 bases and J dropped 7 bases, with 16 bases sitting between them. This CDR3 has 14 residues. Germline assignment: CDR1 LNHNV and CDR2 YYDKDF (reference sequence). The CDR3 region is CATSSPGRADEQYF. The CDR3, as DNA: TGTGCCACCAGCAGCCCGGGCCGAGCAGATGAGCAGTACTTC.

This clonotype was detected many times. The gene calls are TRBV12-3 or TRBV12-4 and TRBJ2-3, with 8 positions matching TRBD1. The length of the CDR3 is 14 residues. The V and J ends lost 6 bases and 4 bases, in that order; junction bases with no gene match: 6. In DNA, the CDR3 is TGTGCCAGCAGGCTTGGACAGGGATCAGATACGCAGTATTTT. Its translation is CASRLGQGSDTQYF.

The V and J genes are TRBV7-2 and TRBJ2-6; D unresolved. V was clipped by 2 bases and J by 0 bases, with 5 bases between them. This CDR3 is 15 amino acids long. The germline CDR1 and CDR2 sequences are SGHTA and FQGNSA. Here the CDR3 reads CASSLRLSGANVLTF. The CDR3 region has the DNA TGTGCCAGCAGCTTACGCCTCTCTGGGGCCAACGTCCTGACTTTC.

This clonotype has at least ten counts. The chain has TRBV5-1 and TRBJ2-5; D not resolved. The V gene's germline CDR1 is SGHRS and CDR2 YFSETQ. The CDR3 runs 15 residues. V lost 0 bases and J lost 5, with 14 bases in between. CDR3 in amino acids: CASSLDHHQTETQYF. As DNA, the CDR3 is TGCGCCAGCAGCTTGGACCACCACCAGACGGAGACCCAGTACTTC. Full variable domain (remainder filled in from reference TRBV5-1 and TRBJ2-5): KAGVTQTPRYLIKTRGQQVTLSCSPISGHRSVSWYQQTPGQGLQFLFEYFSETQRNKGNFPGRFSGRQFSNSRSEMNVSTLELGDSALYLCASSLDHHQTETQYFGPGTRLLVL.

The chain carries TRBV7-2 and TRBJ2-7; the match to TRBD2 covers 9 bases. This CDR3 has 16 residues. Trimming at V came to 2 bases and at J to 4 bases, leaving 9 bases not matched to a gene. Germline loops: CDR1 SGHTA, CDR2 FQGNSA. The CDR3 reads CASSLTGASGIYEQYF. CDR3 DNA: TGTGCCAGCAGCTTAACAGGGGCTAGCGGGATTTACGAGCAGTACTTC.

J is TRBJ1-5 and V is TRBV6-5; D unresolved. CDR1 and CDR2 from the germline V gene are MNHEY and SVGAGI. The ends were cut back, 2 bases at V and 4 bases at J, with 6 bases in the middle. The length of the CDR3 is 13 residues. This CDR3 reads CASSYAANQPQHF. CDR3 DNA: TGTGCCAGCAGTTACGCTGCAAATCAGCCCCAGCATTTT.

The CDR3 DNA is TGTGCCAGCAGTGAATGGGGCAACAGAGGGGAGACCCAGTACTTC. Amino acid sequence: CASSEWGNRGETQYF. The V and J genes are TRBV6-1 and TRBJ2-5; D is perhaps TRBD1 or TRBD2 (5 bases each). Per the germline V gene, CDR1 is MNHNS and CDR2 is SASEGT. Trimming pared 2 bases from V and 5 bases from J, leaving 15 bases between. CDR3 length: 15 amino acids.

This clonotype appeared a few times. This may be a read error: a much more frequent sequence differs by one nucleotide. The chain recombines TRBV2 with TRBJ2-3, with a possible D match to TRBD2 (5 bases). This CDR3 has 15 amino acids. V shed 6 bases and J shed 7 bases, with 20 bases lying between them. Looked up from germline, CDR1 is SNHLY and CDR2 is FYNNEI. This CDR3 reads CASRTDSLRRNTQYF. CDR3 bases: TGTGCCAGCAGGACGGACTCACTTAGAAGAAATACGCAGTATTTT. Supplemented by reference TRBV2 and TRBJ2-3, the full variable domain reads EPEVTQTPSHQVTQMGQEVILRCVPISNHLYFYWYRQILGQKVEFLVSFYNNEISEKSEIFDDQFSVERPDGSNFTLKIRSTKLEDSAMYFCASRTDSLRRNTQYFGPGTRLTVL.